A single sample is the source of the 10 T cell receptor beta chains below, sequenced in a study of human T cells and chemical hapten exposure. TCRdb re-called the RACE reads through MiXCR, storing one row per CDR3 protein. This sample yields over 35,000 distinct CDR3 sequences, of which about 4% are seen a single time; 4.5% to 7% belongs to the top ten. Documented time point: healthy volunteer bleed at 6 weeks. Someone pulled total RNA out of unfractionated whole blood. Sequenced input: whole blood. The source is a human donor in good health. Some clones in this sample may be carry-over from other donors' samples.

This clonotype has a count of ten or more. V usage is TRBV9 and J usage is TRBJ2-7; 9 bases fit TRBD2. J was trimmed by 4 bases and V by 5 bases; bases with no gene match: 4. Per germline, CDR1 SGDLS and CDR2 YYNGEE. The CDR3 totals 13 residues. The CDR3 nucleotides are TGTGCCAGCAGTGCACTAGCGGGTTACGAGCAGTACTTC. This translates into CASSALAGYEQYF. Together with reference TRBV9 and TRBJ2-7, the CDR3 gives the full variable domain: DSGVTQTPKHLITATGQRVTLRCSPRSGDLSVYWYQQSLDQGLQFLIQYYNGEERAKGNILERFSAQQFPDLHSELNLSSLELGDSALYFCASSALAGYEQYFGPGTRLTVT.

At least ten counts were recorded for this clonotype. The chain is built from TRBV6-6 and TRBJ2-3; either TRBD1 or TRBD2 may fit D (6 bases each). The CDR3 sequence is 14 residues long. V gave up 3 bases and J gave up 4 bases, with 11 bases separating them. Germline V gene lookup returns CDR1 MNHNY and CDR2 SVGAGI (reference sequence). Here the CDR3 reads CASSYQEGADTQYF. The CDR3 DNA sequence: TGTGCCAGCAGTTATCAGGAGGGGGCAGATACGCAGTATTTT.

This clonotype came up many times. For the CDR3, the DNA is TGTGCCAGCAGACCGGGACAGGGTATTAATGAGCAGTTCTTC. This encodes CASRPGQGINEQFF. The V gene is TRBV6-4, the J gene TRBJ2-1, with 9 positions matching TRBD1. Per germline, CDR1 MRHNA and CDR2 SNTAGT. CDR3 length equals 14 residues. With 6 bases clipped from V and 7 bases from J, the junction kept 7 bases outside the gene matches.

This clonotype was seen ten or more times. The rearrangement uses TRBV4-2 and TRBJ1-2, with D perhaps matching TRBD1 (5 bases). V lost 0 bases to trimming and J lost 4 bases, with 12 bases between them. Germline CDR1 LGHNA, CDR2 YNFKEQ. CDR3 length equals 15 residues. The CDR3 protein is CASSQDGGGTYGYTF. The DNA of the CDR3 is TGTGCCAGCAGCCAAGATGGAGGAGGGACCTATGGCTACACCTTC.

The rearrangement uses TRBV28 and TRBJ1-2, with D unresolved. V was trimmed by 5 bases and J by 2 bases, leaving 18 bases between them. The CDR3 is 16 amino acids. The germline CDR1 and CDR2 sequences are MDHEN and SYDVKM. DNA for the CDR3: TGTGCCAGCAGTCCACGAAATGGGATCCCCAACTATGGCTACACCTTC. Translated: CASSPRNGIPNYGYTF.

J is TRBJ2-1 and V is TRBV5-4; 9 bases line up with TRBD1. The V gene end was trimmed by 3 bases and the J gene end by 5 bases; junction bases not matched to a gene: 6. Germline values: CDR1 SGHNT, CDR2 YYREEE (reference sequence). This CDR3 spans 15 amino acids. The CDR3 is CASSSRQGVDNEQFF. CDR3 DNA: TGTGCCAGCAGCTCTAGACAGGGGGTCGACAATGAGCAGTTCTTC.

The V gene is TRBV7-9, the J gene TRBJ1-1; 7 nucleotides match TRBD1. Looked up from germline, CDR1 is SEHNR and CDR2 is FQNEAQ (reference sequence). The CDR3 is made up of 17 amino acids. V dropped 2 bases and J dropped 1; count of bases not matched to a gene: 10. CDR3 protein: CASSLSQGGARNTEAFF. DNA for the CDR3: TGTGCCAGCAGCTTAAGTCAAGGGGGCGCGAGGAACACTGAAGCTTTCTTT.

This clonotype was found once. A much larger clone is a single base away; this may be a read error. The genes are TRBV20-1 and TRBJ2-2, with unresolved D. Trimming stripped 6 bases from V and 6 bases from J, with 17 bases between. The CDR3 has 14 amino acids. Germline values: CDR1 DFQATT, CDR2 SNEGSKA (reference sequence). The DNA of the CDR3 is TGCAGTGCCAGCCCCAGGTCCGCGCCCGGGGAGCTGTTTTTT. Translation: CSASPRSAPGELFF.

This clonotype was detected ten times or more. The chain recombines TRBV29-1 with TRBJ1-6; 7 bases map to TRBD1. There are 13 residues in the CDR3. V lost 5 bases to trimming and J lost 7 bases; unmatched junction nucleotides: 5. Germline lookup yields CDR1 SQVTM and CDR2 ANQGSEA. CDR3 coding DNA: TGCAGCGTTACGACAGGGTGGAATTCACCCCTCCACTTT. Its protein is CSVTTGWNSPLHF.

J is TRBJ1-4 and V is TRBV20-1, with D possibly TRBD1 on 5 matching bases. The CDR3 contains 14 residues. The germline V gene has CDR1 DFQATT and CDR2 SNEGSKA (reference sequence). V was pared by 0 bases and J by 8 bases, with 13 bases between. CDR3 in amino acids: CSARDRDGVEKLFF. In nucleotides, the CDR3 is TGCAGTGCTAGAGATAGGGACGGGGTGGAAAAACTGTTTTTT.